This T cell receptor beta chain was obtained from a study of blood T cell repertoires in COVID-19. About the research overall: The United States, Italy and Spain provided the acute and convalescent COVID-19 samples. From T cells, B-cell-depleted T cells, or PBMCs came the material, which was cDNA or gDNA.

Study processing details: From reference gene primer amplification, estimates of nucleated cell counts were derived. Method: immunoSEQ multiplex PCR; TCRdb's copy keeps in-frame clones and lacks some. Clone size and the V and J calls come from that table; the DNA yielded D and trimming. The sample shows some 150,000 clones, roughly 80% of them seen only once. What was sequenced was peripheral blood. The receptor's source is a human donor with acute or convalescent COVID-19. The donor label of this sample is uncertain.

The CDR3 here is CASSLPGSRKETQYF. The CDR3 DNA is TGTGCCAGCAGCTTACCCGGGTCCAGAAAAGAGACCCAGTACTTC. The chain combines TRBV5-4 with TRBJ2-5; D unclear. CDR3 length equals 15 residues. Germline V gene data show CDR1 as SGHNT and CDR2 as YYREEE (reference sequence). V was shortened by 2 bases and J by 3 bases, with 14 bases between the two germline ends.